A selection of T cell receptor beta chains follows, all from one sample in a study of control samples from healthy donors and cancer patients. Clones were read by immunoSEQ multiplex PCR, and TCRdb kept only the in-frame ones, dropping some. The data show roughly 130,000 clones, about nine tenths seen once. The sample consisted of blood. These TCRs come from a woman in her twenties or thirties in good health. The CDR3 runs from the conserved cysteine through the conserved F or W. Each record gives: J gene, D gene, clone size, V gene, CDR3 DNA, CDR3 protein. The D gene is left open where the match is weak. Expanded clones get a size class; other rows say once, few or many, or leave the size out.

j_gene: TRBJ1-3
d_gene: .
abundance: .
v_gene: TRBV28
CDR3nt: TGTGCCAGCAGTGACAGCTCTGGAAGAAACACCATATATTTT
CDR3aa: CASSDSSGRNTIYF

j_gene: TRBJ1-5
d_gene: .
abundance: .
v_gene: TRBV12-5
CDR3nt: TGTGCTAGTGGGGACGGGTGGGGGCCCCAGCATTTT
CDR3aa: CASGDGWGPQHF

j_gene: TRBJ1-1
d_gene: TRBD1
abundance: .
v_gene: TRBV10-1
CDR3nt: TGCGCCAGCAGGACAGGGTGGAACACTGAAGCTTTCTTT
CDR3aa: CASRTGWNTEAFF

j_gene: TRBJ2-7
d_gene: TRBD2
abundance: .
v_gene: TRBV5-1
CDR3nt: TGCGCCAGCAGCTTGGGCCAAGGAGCGGGAGACGAGCAGTACTTC
CDR3aa: CASSLGQGAGDEQYF

j_gene: TRBJ1-1
d_gene: .
abundance: .
v_gene: TRBV9
CDR3nt: TGTGCCAGCAGCGTAGGCCCGGGGGACACTGAAGCTTTCTTT
CDR3aa: CASSVGPGDTEAFF

j_gene: TRBJ2-1
d_gene: .
abundance: .
v_gene: TRBV2
CDR3nt: TGTGCCAGCACCACAGACAGTGAGCAGTTCTTC
CDR3aa: CASTTDSEQFF

j_gene: TRBJ2-4
d_gene: .
abundance: .
v_gene: TRBV14
CDR3nt: TGTGCCAGCAGCCAAGAGTTGTTTTGGCTGGCTAGTGGGATAGCCAAGGGCATTCAGTACTTC
CDR3aa: CASSQELFWLASGIAKGIQYF

j_gene: TRBJ1-5
d_gene: .
abundance: few
v_gene: TRBV6-1
CDR3nt: TGTGCCAGCAGTGAAGTGACAGCCAGCCAGCCCCAGCATTTT
CDR3aa: CASSEVTASQPQHF

j_gene: TRBJ1-2
d_gene: .
abundance: .
v_gene: TRBV21-1
CDR3nt: TGTGCCCAAGAAACGGGCAGTCTACTCTATGGCTACACCTTC
CDR3aa: CAQETGSLLYGYTF

j_gene: TRBJ1-6
d_gene: .
abundance: .
v_gene: TRBV7-8
CDR3nt: TGTGCCAGCAGCTTAGCTAGGACAGTGAATTCACCCCTCCACTTT
CDR3aa: CASSLARTVNSPLHF

j_gene: TRBJ1-1
d_gene: .
abundance: few
v_gene: TRBV5-1
CDR3nt: TGCGCCAGCAGCCTCCTCATGAACACTGAAGCTTTCTTT
CDR3aa: CASSLLMNTEAFF

j_gene: TRBJ1-2
d_gene: TRBD1
abundance: .
v_gene: TRBV5-6
CDR3nt: TGTGCCAGCAGTTATGGGTGGGACAGGGACCTATCCTATGGCTACACCTTC
CDR3aa: CASSYGWDRDLSYGYTF

j_gene: TRBJ2-3
d_gene: TRBD1
abundance: .
v_gene: TRBV27
CDR3nt: TGTGCCAGCAGTGCCCGGGACAGCAGCACAGATACGCAGTATTTT
CDR3aa: CASSARDSSTDTQYF

j_gene: TRBJ2-4
d_gene: .
abundance: .
v_gene: TRBV11-2
CDR3nt: TGTGCCAGCAGCTCGTCGACAGGGAGGAACATTCAGTACTTC
CDR3aa: CASSSSTGRNIQYF

j_gene: TRBJ1-4
d_gene: TRBD1
abundance: .
v_gene: TRBV5-1
CDR3nt: TGCGCCAGCGCGACAGGGGAATACGAAAAACTGTTTTTT
CDR3aa: CASATGEYEKLFF

j_gene: TRBJ1-4
d_gene: .
abundance: .
v_gene: TRBV5-1
CDR3nt: TGCGCCAGCAGCGACCCGGGTGGAACCGCGGGGGATGAAAAACTGTTTTTT
CDR3aa: CASSDPGGTAGDEKLFF

j_gene: TRBJ2-5
d_gene: TRBD2
abundance: .
v_gene: TRBV28
CDR3nt: TGTGCCAGCGCGGAGGGGGTTAGCGGGAGAGGGGAGACCCAGTACTTC
CDR3aa: CASAEGVSGRGETQYF

j_gene: TRBJ2-7
d_gene: TRBD1
abundance: once
v_gene: TRBV28
CDR3nt: TGTGCCAGCAGTTTAACCTGGACAGGCTCCTACGAGCAGTACTTC
CDR3aa: CASSLTWTGSYEQYF

j_gene: TRBJ2-7
d_gene: .
abundance: .
v_gene: TRBV24-1
CDR3nt: TGTGCCACCCCGATCAGGGCCCCCTACGAGCAGTACTTC
CDR3aa: CATPIRAPYEQYF

j_gene: TRBJ2-7
d_gene: TRBD1
abundance: few
v_gene: TRBV6-5
CDR3nt: TGTGCCAGCAGGACGGCGGGACAGGGGGCCTACGAGCAGTACTTC
CDR3aa: CASRTAGQGAYEQYF

j_gene: TRBJ1-6
d_gene: .
abundance: .
v_gene: TRBV6-6
CDR3nt: TGTGCCAGCAGTGGAGGGAATTCACCCCTCCACTTT
CDR3aa: CASSGGNSPLHF

j_gene: TRBJ2-6
d_gene: TRBD1
abundance: once
v_gene: TRBV3-1/TRBV3-2
CDR3nt: TGTGCCAGCAGCCTCAGGACAGGGGTGTCAACCTCTGGGGCCAACGTCCTGACTTTC
CDR3aa: CASSLRTGVSTSGANVLTF

j_gene: TRBJ1-2
d_gene: TRBD1
abundance: .
v_gene: TRBV5-1
CDR3nt: TGCGCCAGCAGCGGGGGACAGGGACACTATGGCTACACCTTC
CDR3aa: CASSGGQGHYGYTF

j_gene: TRBJ1-1
d_gene: .
abundance: .
v_gene: TRBV12-3/TRBV12-4
CDR3nt: TGTGCCAGCAGTATCAGCAGAGAAGCTTTCTTT
CDR3aa: CASSISREAFF

j_gene: TRBJ2-1
d_gene: TRBD2
abundance: .
v_gene: TRBV5-1
CDR3nt: TGCGCCAGCAGCTTGGGGGCTAGCGGAGCCTACAATGAGCAGTTCTTC
CDR3aa: CASSLGASGAYNEQFF

j_gene: TRBJ2-1
d_gene: TRBD2
abundance: .
v_gene: TRBV5-4
CDR3nt: TGTGCCAGCACCCCGGGGCCCTCCGCGGGACTAGCGGGAAACAATGAGCAGTTCTTC
CDR3aa: CASTPGPSAGLAGNNEQFF

j_gene: TRBJ2-7
d_gene: .
abundance: .
v_gene: TRBV7-9
CDR3nt: TGTGCCAGCAGCTTAGCGGGAGGCGTGAACGAGCAGTACTTC
CDR3aa: CASSLAGGVNEQYF

j_gene: TRBJ1-2
d_gene: TRBD1
abundance: .
v_gene: TRBV5-1
CDR3nt: TGCGCCAGCAGCTTGGGGGGTCCCGGGACAGGGTATGGCTACACCTTC
CDR3aa: CASSLGGPGTGYGYTF

j_gene: TRBJ1-1
d_gene: .
abundance: .
v_gene: TRBV12-3/TRBV12-4
CDR3nt: TGTGCCAGCAGTTTCCAGGACACTGAAGCTTTCTTT
CDR3aa: CASSFQDTEAFF

j_gene: TRBJ1-4
d_gene: TRBD1
abundance: .
v_gene: TRBV18
CDR3nt: TGTGCCAGCTCAACCAATACAGGGGAGGTAGAAAAACTGTTTTTT
CDR3aa: CASSTNTGEVEKLFF

j_gene: TRBJ2-1
d_gene: .
abundance: .
v_gene: TRBV30
CDR3nt: TGTGCCTGGAGTCTTCCGCACAATGAGCAGTTCTTC
CDR3aa: CAWSLPHNEQFF

j_gene: TRBJ2-1
d_gene: .
abundance: .
v_gene: TRBV19
CDR3nt: TGTGCCAGTAGTGGGGGAAGCAGACGCACTGAGCAGTTCTTC
CDR3aa: CASSGGSRRTEQFF

j_gene: TRBJ2-1
d_gene: .
abundance: .
v_gene: TRBV21-1
CDR3nt: TGTGCCAGCAGCAATGGTAGAAGTACGTGGGATGAGCAGTTCTTC
CDR3aa: CASSNGRSTWDEQFF

j_gene: TRBJ2-6
d_gene: .
abundance: .
v_gene: TRBV3-1/TRBV3-2
CDR3nt: TGTGCCAGCAGCCATTCGGGACGGATCTCTGGGGCCAACGTCCTGACTTTC
CDR3aa: CASSHSGRISGANVLTF

j_gene: TRBJ2-7
d_gene: TRBD1
abundance: .
v_gene: TRBV2
CDR3nt: TGTGCCAGCAGAACCGGGACAGCCGTGAACGAGCAGTCCTTC
CDR3aa: CASRTGTAVNEQSF

j_gene: TRBJ2-7
d_gene: .
abundance: .
v_gene: TRBV7-2
CDR3nt: TGTGCCAGCAGCTTTACGGGCTACGAGCAGTACTTC
CDR3aa: CASSFTGYEQYF

j_gene: TRBJ2-4
d_gene: TRBD2
abundance: few
v_gene: TRBV6-2/TRBV6-3
CDR3nt: TGTGCCAGCAGTTACGTTAGCGGGAGTGGCATTCAGTACTTC
CDR3aa: CASSYVSGSGIQYF

j_gene: TRBJ1-2
d_gene: .
abundance: once
v_gene: TRBV5-1
CDR3nt: TGCGCCAGCAGCCCCAACCAGGGTGGAGGCTACACCTTC
CDR3aa: CASSPNQGGGYTF

j_gene: TRBJ1-4
d_gene: TRBD1
abundance: .
v_gene: TRBV18
CDR3nt: TGTGCCAGCTCACCACCGGGGGCGGGACAGAAGAAAAAACTGTTTTTT
CDR3aa: CASSPPGAGQKKKLFF

j_gene: TRBJ2-1
d_gene: TRBD1
abundance: .
v_gene: TRBV6-1
CDR3nt: TGTGCCAGCAGTGAAGCGGGGACAGACTACAATGAGCAGTTCTTC
CDR3aa: CASSEAGTDYNEQFF

j_gene: TRBJ1-6
d_gene: .
abundance: .
v_gene: TRBV30
CDR3nt: TGTGCCTGGAGTGGGATGGGAACAGTGAATTCACCCCTCCACTTT
CDR3aa: CAWSGMGTVNSPLHF

j_gene: TRBJ2-4
d_gene: TRBD2
abundance: .
v_gene: TRBV6-1
CDR3nt: TGTGCCAGCAGTGAAGTTCCCTTGACTAGCGGGAGGGTCGGGGCCAAAAACATTCAGTACTTC
CDR3aa: CASSEVPLTSGRVGAKNIQYF

j_gene: TRBJ2-7
d_gene: .
abundance: once
v_gene: TRBV18
CDR3nt: TGTGCCAGCTCAGCCATGGGACAAACCTACGAGCAGTACTTC
CDR3aa: CASSAMGQTYEQYF

j_gene: TRBJ2-5
d_gene: TRBD1
abundance: .
v_gene: TRBV4-2
CDR3nt: TGTGCCAGCAGCCACCGAGGGGGCAGGGAGACCCAGTACTTC
CDR3aa: CASSHRGGRETQYF

j_gene: TRBJ1-2
d_gene: TRBD1
abundance: .
v_gene: TRBV18
CDR3nt: TGTGCCAGCTCACCACCTACAGGGGCGGCGGGCTACACCTTC
CDR3aa: CASSPPTGAAGYTF

j_gene: TRBJ2-1
d_gene: .
abundance: .
v_gene: TRBV7-9
CDR3nt: TGTGCCAGCAGCGACCAGACTAGAGTTGAGCAGTTCTTC
CDR3aa: CASSDQTRVEQFF

j_gene: TRBJ1-2
d_gene: TRBD1
abundance: once
v_gene: TRBV6-5
CDR3nt: TGTGCCAGCGTAAACTCAGGGGGGGGAGGCTACACCTTC
CDR3aa: CASVNSGGGGYTF

j_gene: TRBJ2-3
d_gene: .
abundance: .
v_gene: TRBV28
CDR3nt: TGTGCGAGTAGGAGGGCGGGATCGCGGCAGTATTTT
CDR3aa: CASRRAGSRQYF

j_gene: TRBJ2-1
d_gene: .
abundance: once
v_gene: TRBV7-2
CDR3nt: TGTGCCAGCAGCGATCCTGGGGCTCCCATTTACAATGAGCAGTTCTTC
CDR3aa: CASSDPGAPIYNEQFF

j_gene: TRBJ2-1
d_gene: .
abundance: .
v_gene: TRBV7-9
CDR3nt: TGTGCCAGCAGCCCGACTCGGGACTCCCAAGCAGGCGTGTCGACGCAGTTCTTC
CDR3aa: CASSPTRDSQAGVSTQFF

j_gene: TRBJ2-7
d_gene: TRBD2
abundance: .
v_gene: TRBV19
CDR3nt: TGTGCCAGTAGTAGCGGTAACCCAGGACTAGCGGAGAATTGCTACGAGCAGTACTTC
CDR3aa: CASSSGNPGLAENCYEQYF

j_gene: TRBJ2-5
d_gene: .
abundance: .
v_gene: TRBV3-1/TRBV3-2
CDR3nt: TGTGCCAGCAGCCCCCCCGGGACCTCAGAGACCCAGTACTTC
CDR3aa: CASSPPGTSETQYF

j_gene: TRBJ1-5
d_gene: .
abundance: .
v_gene: TRBV6-5
CDR3nt: TGTGCCAGCAGTCCGGACAGATGGAATCAGCCCCAGCATTTT
CDR3aa: CASSPDRWNQPQHF

j_gene: TRBJ1-1
d_gene: .
abundance: .
v_gene: TRBV4-2
CDR3nt: TGTGCCAGCAGCCAAGTTACTCGCGAGCACCTAATGAACACTGAAGCTTTCTTT
CDR3aa: CASSQVTREHLMNTEAFF